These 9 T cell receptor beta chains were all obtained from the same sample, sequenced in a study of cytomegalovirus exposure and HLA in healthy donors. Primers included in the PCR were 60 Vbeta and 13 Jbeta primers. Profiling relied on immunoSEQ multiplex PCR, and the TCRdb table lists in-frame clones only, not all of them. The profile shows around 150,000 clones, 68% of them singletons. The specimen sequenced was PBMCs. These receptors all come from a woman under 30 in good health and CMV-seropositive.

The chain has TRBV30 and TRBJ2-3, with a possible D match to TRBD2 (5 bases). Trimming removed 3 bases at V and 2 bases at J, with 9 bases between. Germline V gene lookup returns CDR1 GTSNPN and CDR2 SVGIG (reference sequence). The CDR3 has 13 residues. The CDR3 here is CAWSRGFTDTQYF. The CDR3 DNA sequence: TGTGCCTGGAGCCGGGGATTCACAGATACGCAGTATTTT.

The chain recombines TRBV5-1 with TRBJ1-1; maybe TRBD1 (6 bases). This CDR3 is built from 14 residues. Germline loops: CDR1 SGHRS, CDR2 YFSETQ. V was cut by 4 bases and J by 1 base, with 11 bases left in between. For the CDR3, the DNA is TGCGCCAGCAGCCATCGGACAGAGAACACTGAAGCTTTCTTT. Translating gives CASSHRTENTEAFF.

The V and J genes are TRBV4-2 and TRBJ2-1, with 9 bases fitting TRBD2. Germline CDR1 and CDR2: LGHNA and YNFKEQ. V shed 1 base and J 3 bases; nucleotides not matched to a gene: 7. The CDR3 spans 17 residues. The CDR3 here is CASSQGPTSGYYNEQFF. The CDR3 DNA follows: TGTGCCAGCAGCCAAGGCCCCACTAGCGGGTACTACAATGAGCAGTTCTTC.

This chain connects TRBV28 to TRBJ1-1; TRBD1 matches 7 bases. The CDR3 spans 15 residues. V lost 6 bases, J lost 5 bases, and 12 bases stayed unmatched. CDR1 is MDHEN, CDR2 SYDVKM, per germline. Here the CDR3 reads CASSQQGLERTEAFF. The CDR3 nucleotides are TGTGCCAGCAGCCAACAGGGGCTCGAGCGGACTGAAGCTTTCTTT. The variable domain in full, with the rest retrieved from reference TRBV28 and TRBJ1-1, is DVKVTQSSRYLVKRTGEKVFLECVQDMDHENMFWYRQDPGLGLRLIYFSYDVKMKEKGDIPEGYSVSREKKERFSLILESASTNQTSMYLCASSQQGLERTEAFFGQGTRLTVV.

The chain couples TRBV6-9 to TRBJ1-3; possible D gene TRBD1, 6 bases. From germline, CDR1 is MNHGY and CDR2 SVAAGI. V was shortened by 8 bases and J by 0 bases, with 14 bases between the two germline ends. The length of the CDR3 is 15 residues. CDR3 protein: CASRSGQNSGNTIYF. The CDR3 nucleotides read TGTGCCAGCCGATCCGGACAGAACTCTGGAAACACCATATATTTT.

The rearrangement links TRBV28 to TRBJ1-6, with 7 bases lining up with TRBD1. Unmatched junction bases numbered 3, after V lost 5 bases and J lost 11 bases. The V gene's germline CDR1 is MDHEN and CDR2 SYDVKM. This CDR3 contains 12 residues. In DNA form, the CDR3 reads TGTGCCAGCAGTCGACAGGGCGCACCCCTCCACTTT. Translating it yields CASSRQGAPLHF.

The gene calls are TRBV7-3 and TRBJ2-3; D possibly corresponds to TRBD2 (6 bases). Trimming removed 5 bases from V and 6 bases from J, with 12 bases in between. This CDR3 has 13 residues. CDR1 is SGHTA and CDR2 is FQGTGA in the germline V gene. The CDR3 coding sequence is TGTGCCAGCAGCCGGGGGTCACGGGATACGCAGTATTTT. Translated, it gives CASSRGSRDTQYF.

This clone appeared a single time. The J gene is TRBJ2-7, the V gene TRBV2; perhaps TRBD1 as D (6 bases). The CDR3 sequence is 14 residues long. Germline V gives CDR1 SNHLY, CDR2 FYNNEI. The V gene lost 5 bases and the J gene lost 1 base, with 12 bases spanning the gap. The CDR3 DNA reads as TGTGCCAGCAGTCGGACAGAGATGTCCTACGAGCAGTACTTC. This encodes CASSRTEMSYEQYF.

The CDR3 DNA reads TGTGCCAGCATCTTCGTGGGGCTAGCGGGAGGGCCGGCCAAAAACATTCAGTACTTC. Amino acids: CASIFVGLAGGPAKNIQYF. The J gene is TRBJ2-4, the V gene TRBV2; 12 positions agree with TRBD2. Trimming cost V 7 bases and J 1 base; bases outside gene matches: 14. In germline, CDR1 is SNHLY, CDR2 FYNNEI. This CDR3 contains 19 residues.